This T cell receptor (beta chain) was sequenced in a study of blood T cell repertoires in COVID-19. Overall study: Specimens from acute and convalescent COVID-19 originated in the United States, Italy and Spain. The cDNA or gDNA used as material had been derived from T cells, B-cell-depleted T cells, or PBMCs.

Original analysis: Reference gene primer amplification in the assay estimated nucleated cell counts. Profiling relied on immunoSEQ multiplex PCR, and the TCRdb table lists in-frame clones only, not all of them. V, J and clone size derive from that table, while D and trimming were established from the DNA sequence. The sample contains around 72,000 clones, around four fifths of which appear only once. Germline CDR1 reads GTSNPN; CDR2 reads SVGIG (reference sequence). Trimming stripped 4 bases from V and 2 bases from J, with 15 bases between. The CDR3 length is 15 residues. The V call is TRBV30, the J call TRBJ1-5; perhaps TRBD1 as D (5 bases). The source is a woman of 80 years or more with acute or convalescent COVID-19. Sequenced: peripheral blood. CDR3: CAWNKKGMGNQPQHF. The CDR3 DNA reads TGTGCCTGGAATAAGAAGGGGATGGGCAATCAGCCCCAGCATTTT. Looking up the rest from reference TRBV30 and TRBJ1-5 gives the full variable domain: SQTIHQWPATLVQPVGSPLSLECTVEGTSNPNLYWYRQAAGRGLQLLFYSVGIGQISSEVPQNLSASRPQDRQFILSSKKLLLSDSGFYLCAWNKKGMGNQPQHFGDGTRLSIL.